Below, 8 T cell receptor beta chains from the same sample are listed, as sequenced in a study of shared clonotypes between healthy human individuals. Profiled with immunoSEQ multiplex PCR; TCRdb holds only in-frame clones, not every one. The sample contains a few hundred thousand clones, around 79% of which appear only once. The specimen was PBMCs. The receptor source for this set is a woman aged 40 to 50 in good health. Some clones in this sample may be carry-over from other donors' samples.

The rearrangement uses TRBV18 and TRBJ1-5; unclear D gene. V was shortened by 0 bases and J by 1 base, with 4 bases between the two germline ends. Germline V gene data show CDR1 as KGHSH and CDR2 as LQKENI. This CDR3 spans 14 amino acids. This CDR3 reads CASSPPTSNQPQHF. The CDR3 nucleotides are TGTGCCAGCTCACCACCGACGAGCAATCAGCCCCAGCATTTT.

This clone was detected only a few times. CDR3 sequence reads: CATGGREHGYTF. CDR3 nucleotide sequence: TGTGCCACAGGGGGTCGAGAGCATGGCTACACCTTC. This chain connects TRBV28 to TRBJ1-2; 7 bases match TRBD1. Germline CDR1 and CDR2: MDHEN and SYDVKM. This CDR3 region has 12 residues. The V gene end was trimmed by 10 bases and the J gene end by 6 bases; junction bases not matched to a gene: 8.

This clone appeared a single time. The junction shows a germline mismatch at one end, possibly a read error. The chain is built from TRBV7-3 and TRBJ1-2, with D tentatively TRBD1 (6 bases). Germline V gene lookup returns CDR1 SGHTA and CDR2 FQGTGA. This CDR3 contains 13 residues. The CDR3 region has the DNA TGTGCCAGCAGCCCCGACAGGAACTGTGGCTACACCTTC. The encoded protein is CASSPDRNCGYTF.

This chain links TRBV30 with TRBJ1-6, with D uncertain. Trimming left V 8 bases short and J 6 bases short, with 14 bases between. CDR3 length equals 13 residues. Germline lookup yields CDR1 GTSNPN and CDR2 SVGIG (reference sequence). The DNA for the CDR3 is TGTGCCCTGGGTAGGACGGGTAATTCACCCCTCCACTTT. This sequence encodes CALGRTGNSPLHF.

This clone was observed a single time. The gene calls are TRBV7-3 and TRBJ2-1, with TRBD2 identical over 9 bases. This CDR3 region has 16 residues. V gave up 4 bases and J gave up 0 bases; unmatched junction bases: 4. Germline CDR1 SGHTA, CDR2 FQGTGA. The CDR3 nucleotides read TGTGCCAGCAGCTACGATAGCGGGAGCTCCTACAATGAGCAGTTCTTC. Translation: CASSYDSGSSYNEQFF.

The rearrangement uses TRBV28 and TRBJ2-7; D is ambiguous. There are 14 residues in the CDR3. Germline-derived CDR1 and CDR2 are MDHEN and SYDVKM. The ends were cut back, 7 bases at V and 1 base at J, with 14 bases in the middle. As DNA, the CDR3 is TGTGCCAGCATCTCGGCTAGTAATTCCTACGAGCAGTACTTC. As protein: CASISASNSYEQYF.

The CDR3 is CASSFSGRSGELFF. CDR3 nucleotides: TGTGCCAGCAGCTTTAGCGGGAGGTCCGGGGAGCTGTTTTTT. The rearrangement links TRBV5-4 to TRBJ2-2; 10 bases fit TRBD2. Germline CDR1 reads SGHNT; CDR2 reads YYREEE (reference sequence). The CDR3 spans 14 residues. Trimming cost V 2 bases and J 6 bases; bases outside gene matches: 1.

The CDR3 DNA reads as TGTGCCAGTAGTAGGCGGGAGTTACACAATGAGCAGTTCTTC. Amino acids: CASSRRELHNEQFF. This chain joins TRBV19 and TRBJ2-1, with 7 bases that match TRBD2. The CDR3 has 14 amino acids. The germline V gene encodes CDR1 LNHDA and CDR2 SQIVND (reference sequence). Trimming cost V 4 bases and J 5 bases; bases outside gene matches: 5.